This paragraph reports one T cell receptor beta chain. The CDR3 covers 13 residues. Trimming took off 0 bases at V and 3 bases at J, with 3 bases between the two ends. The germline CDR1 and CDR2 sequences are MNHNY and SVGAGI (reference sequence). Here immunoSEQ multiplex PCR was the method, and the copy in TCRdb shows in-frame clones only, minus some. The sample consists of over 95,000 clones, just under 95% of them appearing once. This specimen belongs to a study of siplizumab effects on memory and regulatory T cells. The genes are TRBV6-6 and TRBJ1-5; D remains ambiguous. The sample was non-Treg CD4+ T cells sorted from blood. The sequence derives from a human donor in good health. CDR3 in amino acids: CASSYSDNQPQHF. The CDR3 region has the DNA TGTGCCAGCAGTTACTCGGACAATCAGCCCCAGCATTTT.